Following are 21 T cell receptor beta chains from one sample sequenced in a study of technical replicates of blood from a few donors. Using immunoSEQ multiplex PCR, the repertoire was profiled, and TCRdb retains in-frame clones only, with some absent. This table has tens of thousands of clones, 90% to 95% appearing once. What was sequenced was T cells isolated from PBMCs. These receptor sequences come from a human donor in good health.

This rearrangement joins TRBV19 to TRBJ2-7; tentatively, D is TRBD2 (7 bases). V was clipped by 4 bases and J by 6 bases, with 22 bases between them. CDR3 size: 16 residues. Germline CDR1 and CDR2: LNHDA and SQIVND (reference sequence). In DNA, the CDR3 is TGTGCCAGTAGTACCGTTGGCGGGGGCGAAAGATTCGAGCAGTACTTC. Its protein is CASSTVGGGERFEQYF.

CDR3 sequence: CASSLGQGNTIYF. The CDR3 nucleotides read TGTGCCAGCAGCTTAGGACAGGGAAACACCATATATTTT. This chain links TRBV7-8 with TRBJ1-3, with a tentative D call TRBD1 (5 bases). This CDR3 has 13 amino acids. CDR1 and CDR2 (germline): SGHVS, FQNEAQ. V lost 1 base, J lost 4 bases, and 5 bases lay in between.

This clone came up once. The rearrangement uses TRBV6-5 and TRBJ2-7; D not certain. Trimming left V 0 bases short and J 1 base short, with 10 bases between. The CDR3 covers 15 residues. Germline CDR1 and CDR2: MNHEY and SVGAGI. The CDR3 coding sequence is TGTGCCAGCAGTTACTCGAGAGCCCGATCCTACGAGCAGTACTTC. Translation gives CASSYSRARSYEQYF.

The chain links TRBV10-1 to TRBJ2-3; perhaps TRBD2 as D (5 bases). The CDR3 runs 15 residues. Germline-derived CDR1 and CDR2 are WNHNN and SYGVQD (reference sequence). V was clipped by 0 bases and J by 2 bases, with 9 bases between them. CDR3 bases: TGCGCCAGCAGTGAGTCGAGGGCGGACACAGATACGCAGTATTTT. This codes for CASSESRADTDTQYF.

V and J are TRBV9 and TRBJ1-2; D is uncertain. The V end lost 3 bases, the J end lost 0 bases, and 15 bases lay between the germline ends. Germline lookup yields CDR1 SGDLS and CDR2 YYNGEE. The CDR3 is 16 residues long. CDR3 residues: CASSDLIFSTNYGYTF. Written as DNA, the CDR3 is TGTGCCAGCAGCGACTTAATCTTCTCAACTAACTATGGCTACACCTTC.

The chain links TRBV4-2 to TRBJ2-3; D unresolved. V was pared by 3 bases and J by 6 bases, with 16 bases between. The germline CDR1 and CDR2 sequences are LGHNA and YNFKEQ. This CDR3 spans 15 amino acids. CDR3 in amino acids: CASSQSAQSRDTQYF. The CDR3 DNA follows: TGTGCCAGCAGCCAGTCCGCGCAGTCCAGGGATACGCAGTATTTT.

There are a few counts of this clone. The rearrangement joins TRBV7-6 to TRBJ2-2; no reliable D call. Germline V gene lookup returns CDR1 SGHVS and CDR2 FNYEAQ. The CDR3 length is 15 residues. V was cut by 1 base and J by 4 bases, with 10 bases left in between. The CDR3 DNA reads as TGTGCCAGCAGCTTAGATGGCTTATCCACCGGGGAGCTGTTTTTT. This sequence encodes CASSLDGLSTGELFF.

J is TRBJ2-7 and V is TRBV5-1, with 8 bases fitting TRBD1. Germline CDR1 SGHRS, CDR2 YFSETQ. Trimming removed 2 bases from V and 2 bases from J; junction bases left unmatched: 6. There are 15 residues in the CDR3. CDR3 in amino acids: CASSLGQGNTYEQYF. The DNA for the CDR3 is TGCGCCAGCAGCTTAGGACAGGGAAATACCTACGAGCAGTACTTC.

The chain joins TRBV11-3 to TRBJ1-1; D is uncertain. This CDR3 region has 15 residues. CDR1 and CDR2 from the germline V gene are SGHNT and YENEEA. Deletions cut 5 bases from V and 0 bases from J, with 13 bases between. CDR3 nucleotide sequence: TGTGCCAGCAGCGCCAGACAAGGAATGAACACTGAAGCTTTCTTT. This sequence encodes CASSARQGMNTEAFF.

This chain joins TRBV25-1 and TRBJ2-7, with a possible D match to TRBD2 (6 bases). This CDR3 has 12 residues. CDR1 is MGHDK, CDR2 SYGVNS, per germline. V lost 5 bases and J lost 6, with 11 bases in between. CDR3 in amino acids: CASSNEAGEQYF. As DNA, the CDR3 is TGTGCCAGCAGTAACGAAGCGGGCGAGCAGTACTTC.

J is TRBJ2-3 and V is TRBV9; 11 bases fit TRBD1. This CDR3 comprises 15 residues. CDR1 and CDR2 (germline): SGDLS, YYNGEE. With 4 bases clipped from V and 4 bases from J, the junction kept 5 bases outside the gene matches. The CDR3 loop reads CASSPGQGAADTQYF. The CDR3 DNA follows: TGTGCCAGCAGCCCCGGACAGGGGGCCGCAGATACGCAGTATTTT.

The V call is TRBV6-6, the J call TRBJ2-3; TRBD1 is a possible D gene (6 bases). Germline values: CDR1 MNHNY, CDR2 SVGAGI (reference sequence). CDR3 size: 15 residues. Trimming shortened V by 4 bases and J by 0 bases, and 11 bases separated the two germline ends. The CDR3 region is CASSSDSFSTDTQYF. The CDR3 coding sequence is TGTGCCAGCAGTTCGGACAGTTTTAGCACAGATACGCAGTATTTT.

V usage is TRBV19 and J usage is TRBJ2-2, with 9 bases lining up with TRBD1. J was trimmed by 5 bases and V by 7 bases; bases with no gene match: 11. The CDR3 length is 16 residues. Germline V CDR1 and CDR2: LNHDA, SQIVND (reference sequence). The chain's CDR3 is CASTYTFGTGTGELFF. The CDR3 region has the DNA TGTGCCAGTACCTATACCTTCGGGACAGGGACCGGGGAGCTGTTTTTT. The full variable domain, with the rest looked up from reference TRBV19 and TRBJ2-2, is DGGITQSPKYLFRKEGQNVTLSCEQNLNHDAMYWYRQDPGQGLRLIYYSQIVNDFQKGDIAEGYSVSREKKESFPLTVTSAQKNPTAFYLCASTYTFGTGTGELFFGEGSRLTVL.

The genes are TRBV5-1 and TRBJ2-3; 12 bases match TRBD1. The CDR3 consists of 15 residues. With V trimmed by 8 bases and J by 6 bases, 10 bases remained unmatched. Germline loops: CDR1 SGHRS, CDR2 YFSETQ. This CDR3 reads CASHLGTGGADTQYF. CDR3 bases: TGCGCCAGTCACCTCGGGACAGGGGGCGCCGATACGCAGTATTTT.

This chain links TRBV5-6 with TRBJ2-6; D is perhaps TRBD1 (5 bases). The CDR3 spans 15 residues. The germline CDR1 and CDR2 sequences are SGHDT and YYEEEE. V was trimmed by 5 bases and J by 3 bases, leaving 12 bases between them. The CDR3 is CASRFQGGGANVLTF. Written as DNA, the CDR3 is TGTGCCAGCAGATTCCAGGGTGGTGGGGCCAACGTCCTGACTTTC.

The chain carries TRBV4-3 and TRBJ2-1, with 9 nucleotides matching TRBD2. The V segment lost 1 base and the J segment 1 base; nucleotides outside the gene matches: 5. Germline V gene lookup returns CDR1 LGHNA and CDR2 YSLEER. The CDR3 consists of 17 residues. CDR3 in amino acids: CASSQGLTSGSYNEQFF. CDR3 bases: TGCGCCAGCAGCCAAGGACTTACTAGCGGGTCCTACAATGAGCAGTTCTTC.

The gene calls are TRBV7-9 and TRBJ1-4; D is uncertain. V lost 0 bases and J lost 7, with 15 bases in between. The germline CDR1 and CDR2 sequences are SEHNR and FQNEAQ (reference sequence). CDR3 length equals 16 residues. As DNA, the CDR3 is TGTGCCAGCAGCTTAGCCCCCCTCTGGGGAGGTGAAAAACTGTTTTTT. As protein: CASSLAPLWGGEKLFF.

DNA for the CDR3: TGTGCCAGCAGCTTAGATCAGGGCGAAATGAGGGAAAAACTGTTTTTT. Amino acids: CASSLDQGEMREKLFF. This rearrangement joins TRBV7-9 to TRBJ1-4, with a tentative D call TRBD1 (5 bases). The V gene's germline CDR1 is SEHNR and CDR2 FQNEAQ (reference sequence). The CDR3 covers 16 residues. Trimming cost V 1 base and J 8 bases, with 17 bases left between them. Together with reference TRBV7-9 and TRBJ1-4, the CDR3 gives the full variable domain: DTGVSQNPRHKITKRGQNVTFRCDPISEHNRLYWYRQTLGQGPEFLTYFQNEAQLEKSRLLSDRFSAERPKGSFSTLEIQRTEQGDSAMYLCASSLDQGEMREKLFFGSGTQLSVL.

The chain combines TRBV30 with TRBJ2-5; D gene ambiguous. Germline CDR1 is GTSNPN and CDR2 is SVGIG (reference sequence). This CDR3 contains 13 residues. V was clipped by 0 bases and J by 4 bases, with 9 bases between them. The DNA of the CDR3 is TGTGCCTGGAGTGTAGTAGCCTCAGAGACCCAGTACTTC. It is translated as CAWSVVASETQYF.

This chain joins TRBV12-5 and TRBJ2-1; D is unresolved. This CDR3 spans 12 amino acids. Germline V gene data show CDR1 as LGHNT and CDR2 as FRNRAP. V lost 8 bases and J 15 bases, leaving 20 bases between the germline ends. CDR3 in amino acids: CASYLLGPPTFF. CDR3 sequence (DNA): TGTGCTAGTTATCTACTGGGCCCCCCGACGTTCTTC. The complete variable domain, with remaining parts taken from reference TRBV12-5 and TRBJ2-1, reads DARVTQTPRHKVTEMGQEVTMRCQPILGHNTVFWYRQTMMQGLELLAYFRNRAPLDDSGMPKDRFSAEMPDATLATLKIQPSEPRDSAVYFCASYLLGPPTFFGPGTRLTVL.

This clone is labeled as medium-sized. J is TRBJ2-7 and V is TRBV18; a possible D gene is TRBD1 (6 bases). The ends were cut back, 2 bases at V and 2 bases at J, with 19 bases in the middle. The CDR3 runs to 17 residues. Germline assignment: CDR1 KGHSH and CDR2 LQKENI. CDR3 region: CASSPSLFDRSPYEQYF. The CDR3 DNA follows: TGTGCCAGCTCACCAAGCCTATTTGACAGGAGTCCCTACGAGCAGTACTTC.